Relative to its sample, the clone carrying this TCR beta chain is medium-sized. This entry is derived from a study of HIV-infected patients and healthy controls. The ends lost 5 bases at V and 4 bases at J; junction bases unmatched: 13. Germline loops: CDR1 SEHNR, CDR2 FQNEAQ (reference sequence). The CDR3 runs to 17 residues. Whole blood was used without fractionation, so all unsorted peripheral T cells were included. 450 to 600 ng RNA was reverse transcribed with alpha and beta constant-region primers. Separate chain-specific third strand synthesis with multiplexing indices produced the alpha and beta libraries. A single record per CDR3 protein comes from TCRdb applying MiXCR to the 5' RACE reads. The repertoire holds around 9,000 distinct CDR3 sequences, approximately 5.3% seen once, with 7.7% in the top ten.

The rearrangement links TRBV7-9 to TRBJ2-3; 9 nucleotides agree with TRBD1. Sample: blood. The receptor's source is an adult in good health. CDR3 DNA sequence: TGTGCCAGCAGCAAAGCGCGGGACAGGGTATTCGCAGATACGCAGTATTTT. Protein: CASSKARDRVFADTQYF. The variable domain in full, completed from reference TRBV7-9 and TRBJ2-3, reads DTGVSQNPRHKITKRGQNVTFRCDPISEHNRLYWYRQTLGQGPEFLTYFQNEAQLEKSRLLSDRFSAERPKGSFSTLEIQRTEQGDSAMYLCASSKARDRVFADTQYFGPGTRLTVL.